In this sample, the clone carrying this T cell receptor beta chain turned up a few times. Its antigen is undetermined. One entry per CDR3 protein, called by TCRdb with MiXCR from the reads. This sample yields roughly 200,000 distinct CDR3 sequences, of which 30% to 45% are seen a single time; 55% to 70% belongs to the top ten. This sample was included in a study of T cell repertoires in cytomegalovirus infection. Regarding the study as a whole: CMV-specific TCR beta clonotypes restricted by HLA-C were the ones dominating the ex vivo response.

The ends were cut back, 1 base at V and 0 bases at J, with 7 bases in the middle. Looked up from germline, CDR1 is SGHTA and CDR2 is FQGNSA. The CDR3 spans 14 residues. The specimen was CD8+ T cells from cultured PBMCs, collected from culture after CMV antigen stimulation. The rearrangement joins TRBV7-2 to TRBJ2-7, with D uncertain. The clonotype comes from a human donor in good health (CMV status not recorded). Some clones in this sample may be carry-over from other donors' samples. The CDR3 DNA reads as TGTGCCAGCAGCTTAGATGAGAGCTCCTACGAGCAGTACTTC. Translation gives CASSLDESSYEQYF. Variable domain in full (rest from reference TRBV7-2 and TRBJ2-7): GAGVSQSPSNKVTEKGKDVELRCDPISGHTALYWYRQSLGQGLEFLIYFQGNSAPDKSGLPSDRFSAERTGGSVSTLTIQRTQQEDSAVYLCASSLDESSYEQYFGPGTRLTVT.